Listed here is a single T cell receptor (beta chain). Using immunoSEQ multiplex PCR, the repertoire was profiled, and TCRdb retains in-frame clones only, with some absent. The repertoire holds 73,000 or so clones, with almost 90% as singletons. The sample belongs to a study of T cell changes during pregnancy in multiple sclerosis. This receptor was taken from a female donor in good health, enrolled as a control in a pregnancy study. This sample comprised peripheral blood, obtained after pregnancy.

CDR3: CASSPLSGPLHF. The CDR3 region has the DNA TGTGCCAGCAGTCCCCTGTCAGGACCCCTCCACTTT. This rearrangement joins TRBV25-1 to TRBJ1-6, with no clear D. CDR1 is MGHDK, CDR2 SYGVNS, per germline. V shed 5 bases and J shed 12 bases, with 11 bases lying between them. This CDR3 is built from 12 residues.